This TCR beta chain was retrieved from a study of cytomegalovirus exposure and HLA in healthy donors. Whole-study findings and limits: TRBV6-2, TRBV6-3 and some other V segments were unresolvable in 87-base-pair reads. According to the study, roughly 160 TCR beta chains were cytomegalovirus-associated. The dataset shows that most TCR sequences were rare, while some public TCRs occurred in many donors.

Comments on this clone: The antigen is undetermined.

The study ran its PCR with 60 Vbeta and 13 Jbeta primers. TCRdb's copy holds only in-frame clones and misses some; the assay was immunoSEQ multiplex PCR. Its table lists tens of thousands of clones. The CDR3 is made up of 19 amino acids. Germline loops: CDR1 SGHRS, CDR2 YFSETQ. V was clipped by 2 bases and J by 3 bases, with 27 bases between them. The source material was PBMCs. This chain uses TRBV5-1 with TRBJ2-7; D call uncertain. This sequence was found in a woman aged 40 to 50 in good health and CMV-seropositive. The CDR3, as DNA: TGCGCCAGCAGCTTCGGGTTGATGGCTTATCGAGAGCTCTACTACGAGCAGTACTTC. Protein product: CASSFGLMAYRELYYEQYF.